One sample yielded the 19 T cell receptor beta chains listed below, sequenced in a study of T cells expressing NK-cell markers. TCRdb re-called the 5' RACE reads; every CDR3 protein appears as one record, without DNA. Its table lists some 600,000 distinct CDR3 sequences. Sequenced material: blood T cells: a sorted CD56 or NKG2C T cell subset, CD4+ or CD8+ T cells, or bulk PBMC T cells (not recorded which). These receptors were collected from a man aged 18 to 30 in good health.

This chain uses TRBV7-2 with TRBJ2-3; the D gene TCRdb calls, TRBD1, cannot be checked with no DNA. Germline lookup yields CDR1 SGHTA and CDR2 FQGNSA. CDR3 length: 15 amino acids. CDR3 amino acids: CASSFTRGTGDTQYF.

This rearrangement joins TRBV7-9 to TRBJ2-3; checking the TCRdb D call of TRBD2 is not possible without DNA. This CDR3 comprises 17 residues. CDR1 is SEHNR and CDR2 is FQNEAQ in the germline V gene (reference sequence). CDR3 sequence reads: CASRELAGGPSLDTQYF.

The V and J genes are TRBV4-1 and TRBJ2-1; absent DNA, TCRdb's TRBD2 call cannot be checked. Germline V CDR1 and CDR2: MGHRA, YSYEKL. There are 18 residues in the CDR3. Here the CDR3 reads CASSQPNKLAGGLNEQFF.

V usage is TRBV7-9 and J usage is TRBJ2-1; the D call from TCRdb, TRBD1, cannot be confirmed without DNA. There are 13 residues in the CDR3. CDR1 and CDR2 from the germline V gene are SEHNR and FQNEAQ (reference sequence). CDR3 loop: CASSGVGDNEQFF.

This chain joins TRBV29-1 and TRBJ1-4; TCRdb's assignment of TRBD1 cannot be checked, as there is no DNA. Germline values: CDR1 SQVTM, CDR2 ANQGSEA. This CDR3 region has 14 residues. The CDR3 is CSVERAGADEKLFF.

The rearrangement links TRBV7-6 to TRBJ2-1; checking the TCRdb D call of TRBD2 is not possible without DNA. Germline V gene data show CDR1 as SGHVS and CDR2 as FNYEAQ. The CDR3 runs to 15 residues. Here the CDR3 reads CASSRGPEVYNEQFF. The full variable domain, rest sourced from reference TRBV7-6 and TRBJ2-1, is GAGVSQSPRYKVTKRGQDVALRCDPISGHVSLYWYRQALGQGPEFLTYFNYEAQQDKSGLPNDRFSAERPEGSISTLTIQRTEQRDSAMYRCASSRGPEVYNEQFFGPGTRLTVL.

The chain uses TRBV29-1 and TRBJ1-2; TCRdb gives TRBD1 as the D gene, but with no DNA this cannot be confirmed. The CDR3 is made up of 12 amino acids. Germline V gives CDR1 SQVTM, CDR2 ANQGSEA. The CDR3 here is CSVGGQGYGYTF. Variable domain in full (rest from reference TRBV29-1 and TRBJ1-2): SAVISQKPSRDICQRGTSLTIQCQVDSQVTMMFWYRQQPGQSLTLIATANQGSEATYESGFVIDKFPISRPNLTFSTLTVSNMSPEDSSIYLCSVGGQGYGYTFGSGTRLTVV.

The chain combines TRBV3-1 with TRBJ2-2; the D gene TCRdb calls, TRBD2, cannot be checked with no DNA. Germline V gene lookup returns CDR1 LGHDT and CDR2 YNNKEL (reference sequence). The CDR3 has 16 residues. The CDR3 here is CASSQDGRPHPGELFF.

The rearrangement uses TRBV5-1 and TRBJ2-6; no DNA is available, so the TRBD1 call from TCRdb remains unchecked. The germline V gene has CDR1 SGHRS and CDR2 YFSETQ. The CDR3 is 18 amino acids. CDR3 in amino acids: CASSSSTGVVSGANVLTF.

The chain employs TRBV20-1 and TRBJ2-3; as DNA is missing, the TRBD2 call by TCRdb cannot be tested. The V gene's germline CDR1 is DFQATT and CDR2 SNEGSKA (reference sequence). The CDR3 sequence is 17 residues long. CDR3 in amino acids: CSARGTSGAPSTDTQYF.

The chain combines TRBV10-3 with TRBJ1-6; TCRdb names TRBD1, which stays unverified in the absence of DNA. Germline-derived CDR1 and CDR2 are ENHRY and SYGVKD. This CDR3 region has 14 residues. The CDR3 is CAISKEGSRSPLHF.

The genes are TRBV9 and TRBJ2-2; TCRdb gives TRBD1 as the D gene, but with no DNA this cannot be confirmed. Germline assignment: CDR1 SGDLS and CDR2 YYNGEE. This CDR3 contains 16 residues. The chain's CDR3 is CASSVEGEGAPGELFF.

The rearrangement links TRBV7-9 to TRBJ1-1. The CDR3 runs 12 residues. In germline, CDR1 is SEHNR, CDR2 FQNEAQ (reference sequence). CDR3 amino acids: CASSLDRREAFF.

The J gene is TRBJ2-1, the V gene TRBV5-1; TCRdb's D call of TRBD2 is untestable without DNA. In germline, CDR1 is SGHRS, CDR2 YFSETQ. The CDR3 totals 15 residues. CDR3 residues: CASNPSAGGYNEQFF. Using reference TRBV5-1 and TRBJ2-1 for the parts outside the CDR3, the full variable domain is KAGVTQTPRYLIKTRGQQVTLSCSPISGHRSVSWYQQTPGQGLQFLFEYFSETQRNKGNFPGRFSGRQFSNSRSEMNVSTLELGDSALYLCASNPSAGGYNEQFFGPGTRLTVL.

The rearrangement uses TRBV27 and TRBJ2-7; TCRdb indicates TRBD2, and absent DNA this call remains unverified. This CDR3 spans 12 amino acids. The germline V gene encodes CDR1 MNHEY and CDR2 SMNVEV (reference sequence). CDR3: CASRGQTYEQYF.

The chain recombines TRBV6-5 with TRBJ2-3. CDR1 MNHEY and CDR2 SVGAGI come from the germline V gene. The CDR3 totals 13 residues. The CDR3 spells CASSYQSTDTQYF.

The gene calls are TRBV21-1 and TRBJ2-7; TCRdb's D call, TRBD1, is unchecked because there is no DNA. TRBV21-1 is a documented pseudogene. The CDR3 sequence is 13 residues long. The CDR3 region is CASSKKGRYEQYF.

V gene TRBV29-1 combines with J gene TRBJ2-7. CDR1 and CDR2 from the germline V gene are SQVTM and ANQGSEA. The CDR3 is made up of 11 amino acids. The CDR3 is CSVETAYEQYF.

The V and J genes are TRBV7-9 and TRBJ2-3; the D call from TCRdb, TRBD2, cannot be confirmed without DNA. CDR1 is SEHNR, CDR2 FQNEAQ, per germline (reference sequence). The CDR3 loop spans 16 amino acids. The CDR3 loop is CASSLLAGDGTDTQYF. Full variable domain (missing parts from reference TRBV7-9 and TRBJ2-3): DTGVSQNPRHKITKRGQNVTFRCDPISEHNRLYWYRQTLGQGPEFLTYFQNEAQLEKSRLLSDRFSAERPKGSFSTLEIQRTEQGDSAMYLCASSLLAGDGTDTQYFGPGTRLTVL.